The source of this T cell receptor beta chain is a study of shared clonotypes between healthy human individuals. The CDR3 sequence is 15 residues long. Trimming left V 3 bases short and J 0 bases short, with 8 bases between. Germline loops: CDR1 LNHDA, CDR2 SQIVND (reference sequence). CD4+ cell separation produced CD45RA+ naive and CD45RA-negative memory subsets. The sorted-subset replicate PCRs were given roughly 190 ng DNA, which is tens of thousands of T cell genomes. TCRdb's copy holds only in-frame clones and misses some; the assay was immunoSEQ multiplex PCR. The sample lists approximately 2.5 million clones, 90% to 95% seen once, with more than 0.35% in the top ten. This clone was seen once.

This chain connects TRBV19 to TRBJ1-4; unclear D gene. The sequence was obtained from a man aged 18 to 29 in good health. Some clones in this sample may be carry-over from other donors' samples. The sample consisted of naive CD4+ T cells from PBMCs. The subset was: CD45RA+ positively selected. CDR3 in DNA: TGTGCCAGTAGTATTCGTACGTCAACTAATGAAAAACTGTTTTTT. Its translation: CASSIRTSTNEKLFF.